These T cell receptor beta chains were read from a single sample in a study of T-cell reconstitution after alpha-beta-depleted transplantation in children. TCRdb reprocessed the PCR reads via MiXCR and lists one record per CDR3 protein. Among about 160,000 distinct CDR3 sequences listed, approximately 12% were seen once. The source material was PBMCs, sampled before TCRalphabeta/CD19-depleted stem cell transplant. Every receptor here comes from a boy aged 2-15 years with acute myeloid leukemia, due to receive a stem cell transplant. The CDR3 runs from the conserved cysteine through the conserved F or W. The order of the fields is J gene, V gene, D gene, clone size, CDR3 DNA, CDR3 protein. A D gene is named only where the DNA matches it firmly. Clone size appears in some rows only: once, few, many, or a class for an expanded clone.

TRBJ1-1 | TRBV19 | - | many | TGTGCCAGTAGTATTGCTGGGGCCCGAATGGACACTGAAGCTTTCTTT | CASSIAGARMDTEAFF
TRBJ1-2 | TRBV13 | TRBD1 | - | TGTGCCAGCAGCAGAACCGGACAGGTTTCACTCTATGGCTACACCTTC | CASSRTGQVSLYGYTF
TRBJ2-5 | TRBV28 | - | few | TGTGCCACACACCAAGAGACCCAGTACTTC | CATHQETQYF
TRBJ2-5 | TRBV9 | TRBD1 | many | TGTGCCAGCAGCACCTTGGGACAGATTCTGGAGACCCAGTACTTC | CASSTLGQILETQYF
TRBJ2-1 | TRBV11-2 | TRBD2 | many | TGTGCCAGCAGCTCTAGCGGCCCCAAGGAGCAGTTCTTC | CASSSSGPKEQFF
TRBJ2-5 | TRBV25-1 | - | many | TGTGCCAGCAGTGAGGGGGGCGACTTGGAGACCCAGTACTTC | CASSEGGDLETQYF
TRBJ2-7 | TRBV20-1 | TRBD2 | few | TGCAGTGCTAGTAGGCTAGCGGGAGGGCCGGGGGAGCAGTACTTC | CSASRLAGGPGEQYF
TRBJ2-5 | TRBV5-5 | - | many | TGTGCCAGCAGCTTGTTTCTGGCGGGAGAGACCCAGTACTTC | CASSLFLAGETQYF
TRBJ1-4 | TRBV7-9 | - | many | TGTGCCAGCAGCTTAGATATTACACTTAATGAAAAACTGTTTTTT | CASSLDITLNEKLFF
TRBJ2-1 | TRBV5-1 | TRBD1 | many | TGCGCCAGCCAAGGTAGGGACAGGGTTAACAATGAGCAGTTCTTC | CASQGRDRVNNEQFF
TRBJ1-2 | TRBV20-1 | TRBD1 | many | TGCAGTGCTTCTAGACGGGACAGGGGGCCCGACTATGGCTACACCTTC | CSASRRDRGPDYGYTF
TRBJ2-3 | TRBV6-1 | - | - | TGTGCCAGCTCGGACAGCGCCCCAGATACGCAGTATTTT | CASSDSAPDTQYF
TRBJ2-3 | TRBV10-1 | - | many | TGCGCCAGCAGTTTGGAGCCAGATACGCAGTATTTT | CASSLEPDTQYF
TRBJ1-3 | TRBV4-1 | - | many | TGCGCCAGCAGCCCGCGGGCAGGTTTCTCGGGAAACACCATATATTTT | CASSPRAGFSGNTIYF
TRBJ1-1 | TRBV7-2 | TRBD1 | many | TGCGCCAGCAGCTCGGACAGGGACACTGAAGCTTTCTTT | CASSSDRDTEAFF
TRBJ2-6 | TRBV5-1 | TRBD1 | many | TGCGCCAGCGGAACCGGGACAGGGGGCTCTGGGGCCAACGTCCTGACTTTC | CASGTGTGGSGANVLTF
TRBJ2-2 | TRBV21-1 | - | few | TGTGCCCCACATCCAGGGCTAACCGGGGAGCTGTTTTTT | CAPHPGLTGELFF
TRBJ2-1 | TRBV20-1 | TRBD2 | many | TGCAGTGCAAACCAGGAGTCTAGCGGTACCTACAATGAGCAGTTCTTC | CSANQESSGTYNEQFF
TRBJ2-7 | TRBV20-1 | TRBD2 | many | TGCAGTGCTAGACCGGGGACTAGTGGGGAGCAGTACTTC | CSARPGTSGEQYF
TRBJ1-1 | TRBV4-1 | TRBD1 | many | TGCGCCAGCAGCCCCCTTGGGACAGATAAGAACACTGAAGCTTTCTTT | CASSPLGTDKNTEAFF
TRBJ2-7 | TRBV6-5 | TRBD2 | many | TGTGCCGCGGGAGGGTACGAGCAGTACTTC | CAAGGYEQYF
TRBJ2-3 | TRBV10-3 | TRBD2 | many | TGTGCCATCCATAGCGGGGGGCTCCTCGATACGCAGTATTTT | CAIHSGGLLDTQYF
TRBJ2-7 | TRBV12-3/TRBV12-4 | - | many | TGTGCCAGCAGTACGACAGGATCCTACGAGCAGTACTTC | CASSTTGSYEQYF
TRBJ1-1 | TRBV28 | TRBD1 | - | TGTGCCAGCAGTCGGGACAGGGGGAGCACTGAAGCTTTCTTT | CASSRDRGSTEAFF
TRBJ1-1 | TRBV11-2 | TRBD1 | many | TGTGCCAGCAGCTTAGGGGACAGGGATAAGAACACTGAAGCTTTCTTT | CASSLGDRDKNTEAFF
TRBJ2-7 | TRBV18 | - | many | TGTGCCAGCTCAGGGACTCTTTCCTACGAGCAGTACTTC | CASSGTLSYEQYF
TRBJ2-2 | TRBV19 | TRBD1 | few | TGTGCCAGTAGTAGCCCCCTCCAGGGACAGGGATTAGCCGGGGAGCTGTTTTTT | CASSSPLQGQGLAGELFF
TRBJ2-7 | TRBV29-1 | - | many | TGCAGCGTGGGGAGAGGGAATTACGAGCAGTACTTC | CSVGRGNYEQYF
TRBJ1-5 | TRBV4-1 | - | many | TGCGCCAGCAGCCAACGGGCCGTAGTCAATCAGCCCCAGCATTTT | CASSQRAVVNQPQHF
TRBJ2-1 | TRBV10-3 | TRBD2 | many | TGTGCCATCGAGGACGGGGGGGCCTCGAATGAGCAGTTCTTC | CAIEDGGASNEQFF
TRBJ2-3 | TRBV20-1 | - | many | TGCAGTGCTAAGTCTGGGGGGCCGGCAGATACGCAGTATTTT | CSAKSGGPADTQYF
TRBJ2-7 | TRBV16 | - | many | TGTGCCAGCAGCCAATTTTTTCAGGAGGACTACGAGCAGTACTTC | CASSQFFQEDYEQYF
TRBJ1-5 | TRBV7-2 | - | many | TGTGCCAGCAGCTTAGGAGCTGTCGGGGCAGCCCAAACCTATAGCAATCAGCCCCAGCATTTT | CASSLGAVGAAQTYSNQPQHF
TRBJ1-1 | TRBV3-1 | - | many | TGTGCCAGCGGGTCCAGGGGCACTGAAGCTTTCTTT | CASGSRGTEAFF
TRBJ2-1 | TRBV7-9 | - | many | TGTGCCAGCAGCGCGGACTGGTCGGCGGTCAATGAGCAGTTCTTC | CASSADWSAVNEQFF
TRBJ1-5 | TRBV18 | TRBD1 | - | TGTGCCAGCTCACAGGCCGGGACAGGGGGCAATCAGCCCCAGCATTTT | CASSQAGTGGNQPQHF
TRBJ1-4 | TRBV7-9 | - | many | TGTGCCAGCAGCTCTCAGACAGGTAGAAGTGAAAAACTGTTTTTT | CASSSQTGRSEKLFF
TRBJ1-2 | TRBV29-1 | TRBD1 | - | TGCAGCGTTGATACACAGGGGCACTATGGCTACACCTTC | CSVDTQGHYGYTF